A selection of T cell receptor beta chains follows, all from one sample in a study of blood T cell repertoires in COVID-19. Measured with immunoSEQ multiplex PCR; TCRdb has only the in-frame clones, and not every one. This sample has around 50,000 clones; 82% occur once, and the top ten carry 20% to 25%. The sample was peripheral blood. All receptors derive from a woman in her fifties or sixties with acute or convalescent COVID-19. The CDR3 runs from the conserved cysteine through the conserved F or W. A D gene is named only where the DNA matches it firmly. Size values are once, few and many counts, or a class for expanded clones, and some rows have none.

. | 13 | . | TRBJ1-2 | TRBV4-1 | TGCGCCAGCAGCCAAGATCTCCGGTACGGCTACACCTTC | CASSQDLRYGYTF
TRBD1 | 15 | few | TRBJ1-3 | TRBV6-1 | TGTGCCAGCAGTGAAGTGGGACAGGGGGGAAACACCATATATTTT | CASSEVGQGGNTIYF
. | 13 | . | TRBJ1-1 | TRBV29-1 | TGCAGCGTTGAAACTGACGAGGATACTGAAGCTTTCTTT | CSVETDEDTEAFF
. | 15 | . | TRBJ1-5 | TRBV19 | TGTGCCAGTAGTTTGAAGGACAGCGCCAATCAGCCCCAGCATTTT | CASSLKDSANQPQHF
. | 14 | . | TRBJ2-7 | TRBV7-3 | TGTGCCAGCAGCTTAGGGGAGTTAGGCGACGAGCAGTACTTC | CASSLGELGDEQYF
TRBD2 | 15 | once | TRBJ2-1 | TRBV7-2 | TGTGCCAGCAGCTTAAGAGCGGGGTCTGGGAATGAGCAGTTCTTC | CASSLRAGSGNEQFF
TRBD1 | 16 | . | TRBJ1-3 | TRBV5-1 | TGCGCCAGCAGCTTGGCCGGGACAGGCTCTGGAAACACCATATATTTT | CASSLAGTGSGNTIYF
. | 14 | . | TRBJ1-1 | TRBV5-1 | TGCGCCAGCAGCCCACAGTTTCCGGACACTGAAGCTTTCTTT | CASSPQFPDTEAFF
TRBD1 | 16 | once | TRBJ2-1 | TRBV11-2 | TGTGCCAGCAGCCCCGATTCAGGGGGCCTCTACAATGAGCAGTTCTTC | CASSPDSGGLYNEQFF
. | 12 | . | TRBJ1-4 | TRBV30 | TGTGCCTGGAGTAAGGAGAATGAAAAACTGTTTTTT | CAWSKENEKLFF
. | 11 | . | TRBJ2-5 | TRBV12-3/TRBV12-4 | TGTGCCAGCAGTTTCCGGGAGACCCAGTACTTC | CASSFRETQYF
. | 15 | . | TRBJ2-7 | TRBV3-1/TRBV3-2 | TGTGCCAGCAGCCAAGTTCCGGGGATCTCCTACGAGCAGTACTTC | CASSQVPGISYEQYF
TRBD2 | 16 | . | TRBJ2-3 | TRBV7-3 | TGTGCCAGCAGCTGGGGACTAGCGGGGTCCACAGATACGCAGTATTTT | CASSWGLAGSTDTQYF
. | 14 | few | TRBJ1-5 | TRBV30 | TGTGCCTGGAGTGTAAAACAGCCCAATCAGCCCCAGCATTTT | CAWSVKQPNQPQHF
. | 16 | . | TRBJ1-2 | TRBV12-5 | TGTGCTAGTGGGAACAATTTAGCCGCGATTAACTATGGCTACACCTTC | CASGNNLAAINYGYTF
. | 15 | . | TRBJ1-1 | TRBV4-3 | TGCGCCAGCAGCCAAGAGTTGGGGGGTGGGACTGAAGCTTTCTTT | CASSQELGGGTEAFF
TRBD1 | 15 | . | TRBJ2-1 | TRBV5-1 | TGCGCCAGCAGCATGGACAGGACACTTTACAATGAGCAGTTCTTC | CASSMDRTLYNEQFF
. | 16 | . | TRBJ1-2 | TRBV16 | TGTGCCAGCAGCCACCAGGGGATGGAAGCTAACTATGGCTACACCTTC | CASSHQGMEANYGYTF
. | 15 | . | TRBJ2-5 | TRBV7-2 | TGTGCCAGCAGCTTAGAACGGGGGACCTTAGAGACCCAGTACTTC | CASSLERGTLETQYF
. | 13 | once | TRBJ1-5 | TRBV7-9 | TGTGCCAGCAGCTTTCAGGGCGATCAGCCCCAGCATTTT | CASSFQGDQPQHF
. | 13 | few | TRBJ1-1 | TRBV10-3 | TGTGCCATCAGCCCCCAACAGAACACTGAAGCTTTCTTT | CAISPQQNTEAFF
. | 14 | . | TRBJ2-7 | TRBV19 | TGTGCCAGTAGCCCAGTCGGACAGCGAATCGAGCAGTACTTC | CASSPVGQRIEQYF
. | 16 | . | TRBJ1-1 | TRBV5-6 | TGTGCCAGCGTCCCTGGGGGGGTCGCCCCGAACACTGAAGCTTTCTTT | CASVPGGVAPNTEAFF
. | 12 | . | TRBJ2-3 | TRBV15 | TGTGCCACCAGCATGGGGCGAGATACGCAGTATTTT | CATSMGRDTQYF
TRBD1 | 14 | . | TRBJ1-6 | TRBV6-6 | TGTGCCAGCACTGTGACAGGGCGTAAATCACCCCTCCACTTT | CASTVTGRKSPLHF
. | 13 | once | TRBJ2-3 | TRBV4-3 | TGCGCCAGCAGCCAGGACTTAGGAGATACGCAGTATTTT | CASSQDLGDTQYF
. | 14 | . | TRBJ2-7 | TRBV2 | TGTGCCAGCAGGATCGATCCCCAGAAGTACGAGCAGTACTTC | CASRIDPQKYEQYF
. | 15 | . | TRBJ1-2 | TRBV6-5 | TGTGCCAGCAGGGAGGTGGGGAAGGAAAGCTATGGCTACACCTTC | CASREVGKESYGYTF
TRBD1 | 15 | . | TRBJ2-7 | TRBV28 | TGTGCCAGCAGCGCCCATGGGACAGGCGATAAGGAGCAGTACTTC | CASSAHGTGDKEQYF
TRBD1 | 17 | . | TRBJ2-6 | TRBV19 | TGTGCCAGTAGTATCTTGGGACAGGGGCTCGGGGCCAACGTCCTGACTTTC | CASSILGQGLGANVLTF
TRBD1 | 14 | . | TRBJ1-2 | TRBV9 | TGTGCCAGCAGCCCCTACGACAGGGGAGGTGGCTACACCTTC | CASSPYDRGGGYTF
TRBD1 | 16 | . | TRBJ1-2 | TRBV4-1 | TGCGCCAGCAGCCAAGAAGGGACAGGGTGGGACTATGGCTACACCTTC | CASSQEGTGWDYGYTF
TRBD1 | 13 | . | TRBJ1-4 | TRBV29-1 | TGCAGCGTCTCGGACAGGGAGGTTGAAAAACTGTTTTTT | CSVSDREVEKLFF
. | 13 | . | TRBJ2-3 | TRBV12-3/TRBV12-4 | TGTGCCAGCAGTCTTTCTCCTTCAGATACGCAGTATTTT | CASSLSPSDTQYF
TRBD1 | 20 | once | TRBJ1-5 | TRBV6-2/TRBV6-3 | TGTGCCAGCAGTTACGCCCCGGGACAGGGGATTGGCATTCGAGGTCAGCCCCAGCATTTT | CASSYAPGQGIGIRGQPQHF
. | 16 | . | TRBJ2-6 | TRBV9 | TGTGCCAGCAGCTACAGTTTTGGCTCTGGGGCCAACGTCCTGACTTTC | CASSYSFGSGANVLTF
TRBD2 | 15 | . | TRBJ2-3 | TRBV6-5 | TGTGCCAGCACTCTAGCGGGGGCAAACACAGATACGCAGTATTTT | CASTLAGANTDTQYF
. | 13 | . | TRBJ2-7 | TRBV7-2 | TGTGCCAGCAGCGTAGGGTCAGGTGGCGAGCAGTACTTC | CASSVGSGGEQYF
TRBD1 | 19 | once | TRBJ2-6 | TRBV15 | TGTGCCACCAGCGGTACCGGGACAGGGGTTAACTCTGGGGCCAACGTCCTGACTTTC | CATSGTGTGVNSGANVLTF
. | 15 | . | TRBJ1-4 | TRBV18 | TGTGCCAGCTCACCTGAAAGGGACACGATTGAAAAACTGTTTTTT | CASSPERDTIEKLFF
TRBD1 | 14 | . | TRBJ1-4 | TRBV2 | TGTGCCAGCACCCAGGGGAGGACAGGCGAAAAACTGTTTTTT | CASTQGRTGEKLFF
TRBD2 | 16 | once | TRBJ2-1 | TRBV28 | TGTGCCAGCAGACACTCGGGGGGAAACTCCTACAATGAGCAGTTCTTC | CASRHSGGNSYNEQFF
TRBD2 | 13 | . | TRBJ2-7 | TRBV30 | TGTGCCGGGGGACTAGCGGGGGTTTACGAGCAGTACTTC | CAGGLAGVYEQYF
TRBD1 | 13 | few | TRBJ1-6 | TRBV10-2 | TGCGCCAGCAGTGAGGGGACAGTTTCACCCCTCCACTTT | CASSEGTVSPLHF
TRBD2 | 17 | . | TRBJ2-1 | TRBV4-2 | TGTGCCAGCAGCCAGACTAGCGGGGGGGCTTACTACAATGAGCAGTTCTTC | CASSQTSGGAYYNEQFF
. | 13 | few | TRBJ1-2 | TRBV7-9 | TGTGCCAGCAGCCAGCTGGTAGGGGATGGCTACACCTTC | CASSQLVGDGYTF
TRBD1 | 16 | . | TRBJ1-2 | TRBV9 | TGTGCCAGCAGCGTAACCGGGACAGGGGATCTCGGTGGCTACACCTTC | CASSVTGTGDLGGYTF
. | 14 | . | TRBJ1-1 | TRBV5-1 | TGCGCCAGCAGCTTCAGGGGTTGGGGCACTGAAGCTTTCTTT | CASSFRGWGTEAFF